This T cell receptor beta chain was recovered during a study of T cells in localized non-small cell lung cancer (dated by TCRdb to 2018 to 2020). A note on the overall study: The study analyzed T cell repertoires of under 250 early-stage NSCLC patients, comparing tumors and uninvolved tumor-adjacent lungs. The cohort consisted of roughly 240 treatment-naive NSCLC patients whose localized lung tumors had been resected. A mean age of about 66 years was recorded for the NSCLC patients, of whom more than 120 were male and more than 95 were female. Overall results and qualifications from the work: Because of the exploratory design, TCR variables were selected using unadjusted p-values without false-discovery rate correction. Uninvolved tumor-adjacent lung showed the highest T cell clonality, higher than tumor, which suggests more focused antigenic responses in the adjacent lung. Longer overall survival was associated with higher blood T cell density, whereas shorter survival was associated with higher adjacent-lung clonality. A median of approximately 50 of the top 100 tumor clones turned up in the paired uninvolved adjacent lung, and some 28 of those clones also ranked among the top 100 of that same adjacent lung. Because multi-region tumor sequencing was not performed, intratumor heterogeneity could not be ruled out.

At diagnosis, tumor, uninvolved tumor-adjacent lung and peripheral blood were collected and then preserved as a mix of FFPE and fresh-frozen material. For TCR repertoire profiling, the blood samples were analyzed as peripheral blood mononuclear cells. A remark on this clone: Its antigen specificity is not known. No base quality values were provided; no much bigger clone lies one nucleotide off.

TCR beta CDR3 regions were sequenced from DNA using the immunoSEQ Assay. On the authors' methods: To compute T cell density, TCR beta template counts were normalized to usable DNA, which was estimated by amplifying housekeeping genes. Richness was estimated using the preseqR package, with extrapolation to 400,000 templates for PBMC samples and to 120,000 templates for tissue samples. Clonality was calculated as one minus Pielou's evenness. Differential abundance testing on productive amino-acid clonotypes, with a minimum total count of 5 and an alpha of 0.1, was used to identify tissue-enriched TCRs. Repertoire overlap between compartments was quantified with the Jaccard Index and Morisita Overlap Index. GLIPH grouped TCR beta CDR3s together with public tetramer-defined viral CDR3s, and a viral motif had to include at least three viral sequences and show V-gene enrichment. TCRdb provides this immuneACCESS table in a form limited to in-frame rearrangements. Some clones are lacking; in checked studies, under half of them reflect an unresolved V gene, and why the rest are absent is not known. V and J calls and clone size are those listed in that table; D and trimming were worked out from the DNA. This sample comprises around 21,000 clones, about 80% of them detected only once. Together, the top ten hold roughly 4.9% of the sample.

From the cysteine up to the phenylalanine, the CDR3 has a length of 15 residues. Here the CDR3 DNA is all that survives: 45 bases in frame from base 1. V and J lose 0 bases and 1 base, and a span of 7 bases separates them. Based on the germline V gene, the CDR1 and CDR2 sequences are SGHRS and YFSETQ. Recombination connected TRBV5-1 to TRBJ2-2; a tentative D call is TRBD1 (6 bases match). This sequence originates from a man between 40 and 70 years old with stage I lung adenocarcinoma. This material consisted of peripheral blood, taken before any cancer treatment. The CDR3 in this case is CASSLGGQNTGELFF. DNA sequence: TGCGCCAGCAGCTTGGGGGGACAGAACACCGGGGAGCTGTTTTTT.